The rows below give T cell receptor beta chains drawn from one sample of a study of response to subunit inactivated influenza vaccine. Each CDR3 protein is one row after TCRdb ran MiXCR on the RT-PCR reads. The repertoire includes 600,000 to 850,000 distinct CDR3 sequences, around 13% of them detected once, and less than 8.5% sits in the top ten. The sample was PBMCs from blood, taken about 14 days before vaccination. The source of these receptors is a man aged 50 to 59 who received an inactivated influenza vaccine. CDR3s include the opening cysteine and the closing phenylalanine or tryptophan. Fields, in order: D gene, J gene, clone size, V gene, CDR3 DNA, CDR3 protein. A D gene is named only where the DNA matches it firmly. Size values are once, few and many counts, or a class for expanded clones, and some rows have none.

.	TRBJ2-7	.	TRBV7-8	TGTGCCAGCAGCAAGACAGAGACCTCCTACGAGCAGTACTTC	CASSKTETSYEQYF
TRBD2	TRBJ2-1	few	TRBV7-2	TGTGCCAGCAGCTTAGGGGCTAGCGGGAGGGCCCACAATGAGCAGTTCTTC	CASSLGASGRAHNEQFF
.	TRBJ2-7	few	TRBV29-1	TGCAGCGTTTATAGGGTTCCCCACGAGCAGTACTTC	CSVYRVPHEQYF
.	TRBJ2-1	few	TRBV20-1	TGCAGTGAGGTCGGGGAAACCTACAATGAGCAGTTCTTC	CSEVGETYNEQFF
.	TRBJ1-3	.	TRBV6-2/TRBV6-3	TGTGCCAGCACCGCCACCAACTCTGGAAACACCATATATTTT	CASTATNSGNTIYF
.	TRBJ1-6	.	TRBV7-8	TGTGCCAGCAGCACTCGGGGGCAGGGTTCACCCCTCCACTTT	CASSTRGQGSPLHF
TRBD2	TRBJ2-2	.	TRBV7-8	TGTGCCAGCAGCAAACTAGCGGGAGGCACCACCGGGGAGCTGTTTTTT	CASSKLAGGTTGELFF
.	TRBJ1-1	.	TRBV29-1	TGCAGCGTTGTTCCTATCGACAGGTCCATGAACACTGAAGCTTTCTTT	CSVVPIDRSMNTEAFF
TRBD1	TRBJ2-1	.	TRBV29-1	TGCAGCGTTGAAGATCTGACAGGGGGCAGCGATGAGCAGTTCTTC	CSVEDLTGGSDEQFF
.	TRBJ2-2	.	TRBV12-3/TRBV12-4	TGTGCCAGCAGTCACCGTTGGGATTCCGGGGAGCTGTTTTTT	CASSHRWDSGELFF
TRBD1	TRBJ2-7	few	TRBV3-1	TGTGCCAGCAGCCAAGGCCCGGGACAGGCCACCTACGAGCAGTACTTC	CASSQGPGQATYEQYF
.	TRBJ1-4	.	TRBV4-3	TGCGCCAGCAGCCACCATGCAACTAATGAAAAACTGTTTTTT	CASSHHATNEKLFF
.	TRBJ2-2	.	TRBV7-2	TGTGCCAGCAGCTTAGCGCAGTCTAGCGCCAACACCGGGGAGCTGTTTTTT	CASSLAQSSANTGELFF
TRBD2	TRBJ2-1	few	TRBV6-2/TRBV6-3	TGTGCCAGCAGTTACGGGGGACTAGCGGGAGGTCACAATGAGCAGTTCTTC	CASSYGGLAGGHNEQFF
.	TRBJ2-1	.	TRBV24-1	TGTGCCACCGGGGAAGGGAGTAGGGTTAATGAGCAGTTCTTC	CATGEGSRVNEQFF
.	TRBJ2-1	.	TRBV20-1	TGCAGTGCTAGACAGGAAGAGCAGTTCTTC	CSARQEEQFF
TRBD2	TRBJ2-5	.	TRBV6-1	TGTGCCAGCAGGAGCACTAGCGGGTGGCAAGAGACCCAGTACTTC	CASRSTSGWQETQYF
.	TRBJ2-5	.	TRBV7-9	TGTGCCAGCAGCTTAACTACTAGGGACTGGCAAGAGACCCAGTACTTC	CASSLTTRDWQETQYF
.	TRBJ2-5	few	TRBV20-1	TGCAGTGCTAGAGTTGAGGTACAAGAGACCCAGTACTTC	CSARVEVQETQYF
.	TRBJ1-1	.	TRBV5-6	TGTGCCAGCAGCTTGGCTCGGAACATGAACACTGAAGCTTTCTTT	CASSLARNMNTEAFF
TRBD1	TRBJ1-2	few	TRBV3-1	TGTGCCAGCAGCCAAGATTCTGGGCTAACGACAGGGCCAAAAGACTATGGCTACACCTTC	CASSQDSGLTTGPKDYGYTF
TRBD1	TRBJ2-3	few	TRBV15	TGTGCCACCAGCAGGGGGACAGGGGCATACGGCACAGATACGCAGTATTTT	CATSRGTGAYGTDTQYF
TRBD2	TRBJ2-1	.	TRBV7-8	TGTGCCAGCAGGGAGTATGGACTAGCAAGCAGTGAGCAGTTCTTC	CASREYGLASSEQFF
.	TRBJ1-1	.	TRBV7-9	TGTGCCAGCAGCTTAAAGGTTGAAGCTTTCTTT	CASSLKVEAFF
TRBD1	TRBJ2-7	many	TRBV6-2/TRBV6-3	TGTGCCAGCAGTGACCCATGGACAGGGTGTGACTTC	CASSDPWTGCDF
.	TRBJ1-6	few	TRBV6-1	TGTGCCAGCACCCTCGAGGGGAATTCACCCCTCCACTTT	CASTLEGNSPLHF
.	TRBJ2-2	few	TRBV27	TGTGCCAGCAGTTCCCGGCAGGGTTGGACCGGGGAGCTGTTTTTT	CASSSRQGWTGELFF
TRBD1	TRBJ1-2	.	TRBV28	TGTGCCAGCAGCCGGGGGACAGGGGCGTCTTCTGGCTACACCTTC	CASSRGTGASSGYTF
.	TRBJ2-2	few	TRBV28	TGTGCCAGCAGTCAGGAGGCTTGGGGGGAGCTGTTTTTT	CASSQEAWGELFF
.	TRBJ2-5	few	TRBV20-1	TGCAGTGCCACAAGTCCAGGAAAGCCGGGGACCCAGTACTTC	CSATSPGKPGTQYF
TRBD1	TRBJ1-2	few	TRBV11-2	TGTGCCAGCAGCTCTTTGGGGGACAGGGGTAACTATGGCTACACCTTC	CASSSLGDRGNYGYTF
TRBD1	TRBJ1-2	few	TRBV5-1	TGCGCCAGTTACTCCGGGACAGGGTTTTTTCATGGCTACACCTTC	CASYSGTGFFHGYTF
.	TRBJ1-1	many	TRBV29-1	TGCAGCGTTCATAAGGGGGGTAGGACTGAAGCTTTCTTT	CSVHKGGRTEAFF
.	TRBJ2-7	.	TRBV28	TGTGCCAGCAGCCCGCCCAAGGGGGGGGGCTACGAGCAGTACTTC	CASSPPKGGGYEQYF
.	TRBJ2-1	few	TRBV7-8	TGTGCCAGCAGCTTAGGTGGCAGGGGAGTAGGGAATGAGCAGTTCTTC	CASSLGGRGVGNEQFF
.	TRBJ1-2	.	TRBV19	TGTGCCAGTAGTATGGAGAGGAAAGGCTACACCTTC	CASSMERKGYTF
.	TRBJ1-1	.	TRBV25-1	TGTGCCAGCAGTGACTGGGGTTACACTGAAGCTTTCTTT	CASSDWGYTEAFF
.	TRBJ1-1	few	TRBV29-1	TGCAGCGCCAGGACAGATAGATACACTGAAGCTTTCTTT	CSARTDRYTEAFF
.	TRBJ2-5	few	TRBV4-1	TGCGCCAGCAGCCAAGATCGGTCAGGGTACCAAGAGACCCAGTACTTC	CASSQDRSGYQETQYF
.	TRBJ2-7	.	TRBV18	TGTGCCAGCTCACATTCCTACGGGACACCTGACGAGCAGTACTTC	CASSHSYGTPDEQYF
TRBD2	TRBJ2-7	few	TRBV29-1	TGCAGCGCCCGTAGCGGGAGTAACTACGAGCAGTACTTC	CSARSGSNYEQYF
.	TRBJ2-4	.	TRBV20-1	TGCAGTGCTAGAGATTCGTTCCGGCAGGTAAAGAACATTCAGTACTTC	CSARDSFRQVKNIQYF
TRBD2	TRBJ2-1	.	TRBV20-1	TGCAGTGCTCGGACTAGCGGGAGGGGCTCCTACAATGAGCAGTTCTTC	CSARTSGRGSYNEQFF
.	TRBJ2-1	few	TRBV9	TGTGCCAGCAGCCCAGGGGGAGGGACACCCTACAATGAGCAGTTCTTC	CASSPGGGTPYNEQFF
TRBD2	TRBJ2-1	few	TRBV19	TGTGCCAGTAGTTACGGGGGACTAGCGGGAGCTGAGCAGTTCTTC	CASSYGGLAGAEQFF
.	TRBJ2-1	.	TRBV7-2	TGTGCCAGCAGCTTAGGAAGGATAACCTCCAATGAGCAGTTCTTC	CASSLGRITSNEQFF
.	TRBJ1-3	many	TRBV12-3/TRBV12-4	TGTGCCAGCAGTTTCGAAGTTGGAAACACCATATATTTT	CASSFEVGNTIYF
.	TRBJ2-5	.	TRBV5-1	TGCGCCAGCAGCTTGGGGAACGTAGAGACCCAGTACTTC	CASSLGNVETQYF
TRBD2	TRBJ2-1	.	TRBV28	TGTGCCAGCAGTCCCACTAGCGACAGAGTCCCTGGCAATGAGCAGTTCTTC	CASSPTSDRVPGNEQFF
.	TRBJ1-2	.	TRBV4-2	TGTGCCAGCAGCCAATTTCCCGGGACAAACGATTATGGCTACACCTTC	CASSQFPGTNDYGYTF
.	TRBJ1-2	many	TRBV5-1	TGCGCCAGCAGCTTGGGTGTCCTCTATGGCTACACCTTC	CASSLGVLYGYTF
.	TRBJ2-5	.	TRBV5-1	TGCGCCAGCAGCCCAGGGAGGGGGGCTAGAGAGACCCAGTACTTC	CASSPGRGARETQYF
.	TRBJ2-4	.	TRBV6-1	TGTGCCAGCCTAAACGTGGGGGCCTCTGGAGTTGTAGCCAAAAACATTCAGTACTTC	CASLNVGASGVVAKNIQYF